This entry lists 13 T cell receptor beta chains sequenced from one sample in a study of shared clonotypes between healthy human individuals. This table comes from immunoSEQ multiplex PCR, and its TCRdb copy is limited to in-frame clones, with some not included. Among about 1.1 million clones listed, around 82% were seen once. The source material was memory CD4+ T cells from PBMCs. Subset specified: CD45RA-negative fraction. These receptors were collected from a man aged 18 to 30 in good health. Some clones in this sample may be carry-over from other donors' samples.

This clone was counted only a few times. This sequence joins TRBV19 and TRBJ2-7; D uncertain. Trimming left V 1 base short and J 6 bases short, with 4 bases between. The CDR3 is 11 amino acids. From germline, CDR1 is LNHDA and CDR2 SQIVND (reference sequence). The chain's CDR3 is CASSIGLEQYF. Here the CDR3 DNA reads TGTGCCAGTAGTATAGGGCTCGAGCAGTACTTC.

V gene TRBV10-3 combines with J gene TRBJ1-1; no clear D. Germline V lookup: CDR1 ENHRY, CDR2 SYGVKD. The CDR3 loop spans 15 amino acids. Trimming pared 3 bases from V and 1 base from J, leaving 12 bases between. CDR3: CAISDARTGNTEAFF. CDR3 DNA: TGTGCCATCAGTGATGCCCGGACGGGGAACACTGAAGCTTTCTTT.

This clone has only a few counts. The V call is TRBV6-6, the J call TRBJ1-5; possible D gene TRBD1, 6 bases. The V gene's germline CDR1 is MNHNY and CDR2 SVGAGI (reference sequence). The V end was cut by 9 bases, the J end by 3 bases, with 12 bases between. The CDR3 runs to 13 residues. CDR3 region: CASGGTNNQPQHF. The CDR3 bases are TGTGCCAGTGGAGGGACAAACAATCAGCCCCAGCATTTT.

The J gene is TRBJ2-3, the V gene TRBV27; unclear D gene. Trimming shortened V by 8 bases and J by 0 bases, and 18 bases separated the two germline ends. The CDR3 has 16 residues. Germline lookup yields CDR1 MNHEY and CDR2 SMNVEV (reference sequence). DNA of the CDR3: TGTGCCAGCGCACCGGGCCTGGGCCGTAGCACAGATACGCAGTATTTT. It encodes CASAPGLGRSTDTQYF.

The chain combines TRBV30 with TRBJ1-5; D remains ambiguous. CDR1 is GTSNPN, CDR2 SVGIG, per germline (reference sequence). V lost 0 bases to trimming and J lost 4 bases, with 10 bases between them. There are 14 residues in the CDR3. For the CDR3, the DNA is TGTGCCTGGAGTGTTGGCCCGGCGAATCAGCCCCAGCATTTT. It is translated as CAWSVGPANQPQHF.

The CDR3 DNA reads as TGTGCCAGCAAATACGGAAGCACCGGGGAGCTGTTTTTT. This sequence encodes CASKYGSTGELFF. The genes are TRBV28 and TRBJ2-2; D is unresolved. The CDR3 is 13 amino acids. Germline loops: CDR1 MDHEN, CDR2 SYDVKM. Trimming removed 7 bases from V and 4 bases from J, with 10 bases in between.

This clone is a singleton in its sample. The CDR3 DNA reads as TGCGCCAGCAGCTTGCCGACAGCAGAAGAGACCCAGTACTTC. Its protein product is CASSLPTAEETQYF. The chain combines TRBV5-1 with TRBJ2-5; perhaps TRBD1 as D (5 bases). The V and J ends lost 1 base and 3 bases respectively, with 10 bases between them. This CDR3 is 14 amino acids long. The germline V gene has CDR1 SGHRS and CDR2 YFSETQ. The full variable domain, in which reference TRBV5-1 and TRBJ2-5 provide the parts outside the CDR3, is KAGVTQTPRYLIKTRGQQVTLSCSPISGHRSVSWYQQTPGQGLQFLFEYFSETQRNKGNFPGRFSGRQFSNSRSEMNVSTLELGDSALYLCASSLPTAEETQYFGPGTRLLVL.

Of note for this clone: A much larger clone differs from this one at a single base, so this may be a read error. The V and J genes are TRBV5-1 and TRBJ2-6; 8 bases match TRBD1. In germline, CDR1 is SGHRS, CDR2 YFSETQ. CDR3 length: 15 amino acids. The V gene end was trimmed by 3 bases and the J gene end by 2 bases; junction bases not matched to a gene: 1. The CDR3 DNA reads as TGCGCCAGCAGCTCGGACAGGGCTGGGGCCAACGTCCTGACTTTC. It yields the protein CASSSDRAGANVLTF.

About this clone: Additional DNA sequences in this sample encode the identical CDR3. The V and J genes are TRBV5-1 and TRBJ2-5; D is unclear. The CDR3 length is 12 residues. The V and J ends lost 1 base and 5 bases respectively, with 6 bases between them. Germline V gene lookup returns CDR1 SGHRS and CDR2 YFSETQ. Written as DNA, the CDR3 is TGCGCCAGCAGCTTGTTAGGTGAGACCCAGTACTTC. Translating gives CASSLLGETQYF.

A note on this clone: This is likely an artifact of a read error, given a far larger clone one base away. This chain joins TRBV11-2 and TRBJ2-5; D possibly corresponds to TRBD2 (5 bases). The CDR3 covers 16 residues. V shed 8 bases and J shed 0 bases, with 19 bases lying between them. Germline CDR1 is SGHAT and CDR2 is FQNNGV. The CDR3 spells CASSKRTSTYQETQYF. The CDR3 DNA reads as TGTGCCAGCTCTAAGCGGACCTCCACTTACCAAGAGACCCAGTACTTC.

This chain uses TRBV6-1 with TRBJ2-5; 7 bases align to TRBD2. The CDR3 is 16 amino acids. Germline lookup yields CDR1 MNHNS and CDR2 SASEGT. J gave up 2 bases and V 2 bases, and 8 bases lay outside the gene matches. For the CDR3, the DNA is TGTGCCAGCAGTGAACGTGAAGCGGGGCTACAAGAGACCCAGTACTTC. Translating it yields CASSEREAGLQETQYF.

The gene calls are TRBV11-2 and TRBJ1-4; weak D call: TRBD1 (5 bases). In germline, CDR1 is SGHAT, CDR2 FQNNGV. This CDR3 is 15 amino acids long. V lost 5 bases to trimming and J lost 6 bases, with 16 bases between them. The CDR3 spells CASSPRDFGDEKLFF. In DNA, the CDR3 is TGTGCCAGCAGCCCACGGGACTTTGGGGATGAAAAACTGTTTTTT.

The V call is TRBV6-5, the J call TRBJ2-3; 8 bases are a match to TRBD2. CDR1 and CDR2 (germline): MNHEY, SVGAGI. Germline trimming cut 10 bases from V and 8 bases from J; bases unmatched to any gene: 17. The CDR3 covers 15 residues. In DNA, the CDR3 is TGTGCCATCCGAACCACGGGGGCGAGCGGGGGTACGCAGTATTTT. As protein: CAIRTTGASGGTQYF.